Each of the 29 T cell receptor beta chains below was sequenced from the same sample in a study of shared clonotypes between healthy human individuals. Libraries were prepared by immunoSEQ multiplex PCR; TCRdb keeps only in-frame clonotypes and omits some of them. The data hold under 1,100,000 clones, with about 80% observed a single time. The sample comprised memory CD4+ T cells sorted from blood. Documented subset: CD45RA-negative fraction. These receptors all stem from a man aged 18 to 30 in good health.

This sequence joins TRBV19 and TRBJ1-5; the D gene is possibly TRBD1 (6 bases). V lost 8 bases and J lost 3, with 11 bases in between. The CDR3 consists of 13 residues. CDR1 and CDR2 (germline): LNHDA, SQIVND (reference sequence). This chain's CDR3 is CASDQGINQPQHF. In DNA, the CDR3 is TGTGCCAGTGATCAGGGGATCAATCAGCCCCAGCATTTT.

This chain uses TRBV5-1 with TRBJ1-5; D might be TRBD1 (5 bases). The CDR3 is 15 amino acids. CDR1 and CDR2 (germline): SGHRS, YFSETQ. V gave up 0 bases and J gave up 5 bases, with 12 bases separating them. This chain's CDR3 is CASSLDAGRDQPQHF. Written as DNA, the CDR3 is TGCGCCAGCAGCTTGGACGCAGGGAGGGATCAGCCCCAGCATTTT.

The chain couples TRBV9 to TRBJ1-1; 9 nucleotides align to TRBD1. This CDR3 has 15 residues. Trimming cost V 2 bases and J 6 bases; bases outside gene matches: 8. CDR1 is SGDLS and CDR2 is YYNGEE in the germline V gene. The CDR3 protein is CASSVTWDRASEAFF. CDR3 sequence (DNA): TGTGCCAGCAGCGTTACGTGGGACAGGGCCTCTGAAGCTTTCTTT.

The chain links TRBV20-1 to TRBJ1-4; D is undetermined. The CDR3 spans 11 residues. The V and J ends lost 7 bases and 1 base respectively, with 4 bases between them. Germline V gene lookup returns CDR1 DFQATT and CDR2 SNEGSKA (reference sequence). This chain's CDR3 is CSVKTNEKLFF. DNA of the CDR3: TGCAGTGTAAAAACTAATGAAAAACTGTTTTTT.

In DNA, the CDR3 is TGTGCCTGGGCTCGGACAACAAAACAGCCCCAGCATTTT. It translates to CAWARTTKQPQHF. The chain joins TRBV30 to TRBJ1-5; perhaps TRBD1 as D (5 bases). The CDR3 runs to 13 residues. Trimming removed 5 bases from V and 7 bases from J, with 15 bases in between. CDR1 and CDR2 from the germline V gene are GTSNPN and SVGIG (reference sequence).

This clone has only one observation. The rearrangement links TRBV6-5 to TRBJ2-7; 8 positions match TRBD1. This CDR3 spans 12 amino acids. Germline trimming cut 5 bases from V and 10 bases from J; bases unmatched to any gene: 7. Germline V lookup: CDR1 MNHEY, CDR2 SVGAGI. This CDR3 reads CASSGDRRAQYF. The CDR3 nucleotides read TGTGCCAGCAGTGGGGACAGGAGGGCCCAGTACTTC.

This rearrangement joins TRBV18 to TRBJ2-7; 12 bases match TRBD1. CDR1 is KGHSH, CDR2 LQKENI, per germline. The CDR3 spans 16 residues. The J segment lost 5 bases and the V segment lost 6 bases, leaving 11 bases of the junction unmatched. This CDR3 reads CASSRIGTGGGDEQYF. In DNA form, the CDR3 reads TGTGCCAGCTCCCGCATAGGGACAGGGGGCGGCGACGAGCAGTACTTC.

The rearrangement links TRBV11-2 to TRBJ2-3; D call uncertain. This CDR3 region has 13 residues. CDR1 and CDR2 (germline): SGHAT, FQNNGV. V was cut by 1 base and J by 4 bases, with 6 bases left in between. Here the CDR3 reads CASSLVSPDTQYF. In DNA form, the CDR3 reads TGTGCCAGCAGCTTAGTATCCCCAGATACGCAGTATTTT.

This chain uses TRBV7-2 with TRBJ2-2; D gene ambiguous. This CDR3 has 14 residues. Germline V gives CDR1 SGHTA, CDR2 FQGNSA. V lost 5 bases, J lost 0 bases, and 7 bases lay in between. CDR3 sequence: CASSLSTNTGELFF. DNA of the CDR3: TGTGCCAGCAGCCTAAGTACGAACACCGGGGAGCTGTTTTTT.

The CDR3 bases are TGTGCCAGCAGTTACGTGGGGGGACCGAACTCTGGGGCCAACGTCCTGACTTTC. This sequence encodes CASSYVGGPNSGANVLTF. The V and J genes are TRBV27 and TRBJ2-6; weak D call: TRBD2 (6 bases). Deletions cut 4 bases from V and 0 bases from J, with 16 bases between. This CDR3 has 18 residues. Germline CDR1 MNHEY, CDR2 SMNVEV (reference sequence).

The V gene is TRBV6-4, the J gene TRBJ2-3, with a weak D call TRBD2 (7 bases). Germline assignment: CDR1 MRHNA and CDR2 SNTAGT. The CDR3 sequence is 15 residues long. V was trimmed by 3 bases and J by 8 bases, leaving 18 bases between them. The CDR3 nucleotides are TGTGCCAGCAGTGAACAGGGCGGGAGTGGCGGTACGCAGTATTTT. This gives the protein CASSEQGGSGGTQYF.

The chain has TRBV7-2 and TRBJ2-3; 8 positions match TRBD2. Germline V gene data show CDR1 as SGHTA and CDR2 as FQGNSA. Trimming at V came to 6 bases and at J to 0 bases, leaving 14 bases not matched to a gene. The CDR3 is made up of 18 amino acids. The CDR3 sequence: CASSFTIWTSFSTDTQYF. DNA of the CDR3: TGTGCCAGCAGTTTTACGATTTGGACTAGCTTTAGCACAGATACGCAGTATTTT.

V usage is TRBV5-6 and J usage is TRBJ2-7; perhaps TRBD1 as D (6 bases). Germline-derived CDR1 and CDR2 are SGHDT and YYEEEE. This CDR3 region has 14 residues. Trimming left V 4 bases short and J 3 bases short, with 14 bases between. CDR3 protein: CASSGQGTIYEQYF. The DNA of the CDR3 is TGTGCCAGCAGCGGGCAGGGGACGATCTACGAGCAGTACTTC.

The chain has TRBV6-1 and TRBJ2-5; 9 nucleotides align to TRBD1. The length of the CDR3 is 13 residues. The V segment lost 8 bases and the J segment 5 bases; nucleotides outside the gene matches: 6. Looked up from germline, CDR1 is MNHNS and CDR2 is SASEGT. The CDR3 sequence is CASRDRAVETQYF. The CDR3 nucleotides read TGTGCCAGCCGGGACAGGGCTGTTGAGACCCAGTACTTC.

The rearrangement uses TRBV6-1 and TRBJ2-7, with 7 bases lining up with TRBD1. The junction had 15 bases not matched to a gene; V was cut back by 3 bases and J by 4 bases. Per the germline V gene, CDR1 is MNHNS and CDR2 is SASEGT. The CDR3 is made up of 17 amino acids. CDR3 amino acids: CASSDPLHTTGYYEQYF. CDR3 DNA: TGTGCCAGCAGTGACCCCCTACATACGACAGGGTATTACGAGCAGTACTTC.

This sequence joins TRBV9 and TRBJ2-2; TRBD1 might be the D (6 bases). Trimming left V 3 bases short and J 0 bases short, with 6 bases between. The CDR3 covers 14 residues. The germline V gene has CDR1 SGDLS and CDR2 YYNGEE. The CDR3 sequence is CASSGQANTGELFF. In DNA form, the CDR3 reads TGTGCCAGCAGCGGACAGGCGAACACCGGGGAGCTGTTTTTT.

The chain carries TRBV9 and TRBJ2-5; 8 bases map to TRBD1. The CDR3 sequence is 16 residues long. V dropped 0 bases and J dropped 2; count of bases not matched to a gene: 6. Germline CDR1 reads SGDLS; CDR2 reads YYNGEE. The CDR3 is CASSVDDNRGQETQYF. The CDR3 coding sequence is TGTGCCAGCAGCGTAGACGACAACAGGGGGCAAGAGACCCAGTACTTC.

The chain recombines TRBV27 with TRBJ1-6, with 9 bases aligning to TRBD1. This CDR3 contains 15 residues. Losses at the gene ends were 6 bases for V and 9 bases for J; bases not matched to a gene: 9. CDR1 MNHEY and CDR2 SMNVEV come from the germline V gene (reference sequence). Here the CDR3 DNA reads TGTGCCAGCAGATACAGGGGGCGCGGCGGTTCACCCCTCCACTTT. Amino acids: CASRYRGRGGSPLHF.

The chain has TRBV7-9 and TRBJ2-2, with D maybe TRBD2 (6 bases). The V end lost 1 base, the J end lost 0 bases, and 15 bases lay between the germline ends. The CDR3 is made up of 18 amino acids. CDR1 is SEHNR, CDR2 FQNEAQ, per germline (reference sequence). The CDR3 DNA is TGTGCCAGCAGCTTAGACTGGTGGGGGACTGCGAACACCGGGGAGCTGTTTTTT. This encodes CASSLDWWGTANTGELFF.

Note on this clone: Other DNA sequences in the same sample also yield this CDR3. This sequence joins TRBV11-2 and TRBJ2-5, with D perhaps being TRBD1 or TRBD2 (5 bases each). Germline CDR1 SGHAT, CDR2 FQNNGV. V was clipped by 6 bases and J by 1 base, with 9 bases between them. The CDR3 covers 13 residues. CDR3 region: CASSLGTQETQYF. As DNA, the CDR3 is TGTGCCAGCAGTCTGGGGACCCAAGAGACCCAGTACTTC.

This clone was detected only once. This chain joins TRBV5-4 and TRBJ2-3, with 12 nucleotides matching TRBD2. Germline values: CDR1 SGHNT, CDR2 YYREEE (reference sequence). This CDR3 contains 16 residues. The J segment lost 5 bases and the V segment lost 4 bases, leaving 8 bases of the junction unmatched. The CDR3 loop reads CASSPWTSGVVDTQYF. The CDR3 region has the DNA TGTGCCAGCAGCCCATGGACTAGCGGGGTAGTAGATACGCAGTATTTT.

The J gene is TRBJ1-1, the V gene TRBV5-8; D call uncertain. The CDR3 is 11 amino acids. Trimming stripped 6 bases from V and 10 bases from J, with 13 bases between. Germline V gene lookup returns CDR1 SGHTS and CDR2 YDEGEE. The CDR3 protein is CASTLVVTAFF. In DNA form, the CDR3 reads TGTGCCAGCACCTTAGTGGTTACAGCTTTCTTT.

V and J are TRBV6-5 and TRBJ2-7; 9 bases are a match to TRBD1. This CDR3 contains 14 residues. The V segment lost 5 bases and the J segment 3 bases; nucleotides outside the gene matches: 5. Per the germline V gene, CDR1 is MNHEY and CDR2 is SVGAGI. DNA for the CDR3: TGTGCCAGCAGTCCGGACAGGGGCTTCTACGAGCAGTACTTC. It is translated as CASSPDRGFYEQYF.

The J gene is TRBJ2-5, the V gene TRBV29-1, with D possibly called TRBD1 or TRBD2 (5 bases each). This CDR3 contains 13 residues. CDR1 and CDR2 (germline): SQVTM, ANQGSEA. The germline V and J ends were trimmed by 6 bases and 9 bases, with 20 bases remaining between them. CDR3 region: CSVTIGTTGAQYF. CDR3 DNA: TGCAGCGTGACGATCGGGACGACCGGGGCCCAGTACTTC.

The chain carries TRBV9 and TRBJ2-3; possible D gene TRBD2, 6 bases. There are 14 residues in the CDR3. The germline gives CDR1 SGDLS, CDR2 YYNGEE. With 7 bases removed from V and 5 bases from J, the gap between germline ends came to 17 bases. In nucleotides, the CDR3 is TGTGCCAGCCAAGCGGGCCGTTCGGAAGATACGCAGTATTTT. Encoded protein: CASQAGRSEDTQYF.

This clone was found a few times. The chain combines TRBV6-5 with TRBJ1-3; perhaps TRBD1 as D (5 bases). Germline-derived CDR1 and CDR2 are MNHEY and SVGAGI. This CDR3 is built from 12 residues. Trimming stripped 6 bases from V and 4 bases from J, with 7 bases between. The CDR3 is CASRGPGNTIYF. For the CDR3, the DNA is TGTGCCAGCAGGGGACCCGGAAACACCATATATTTT.

This clone was picked up a small number of times. The rearrangement uses TRBV10-3 and TRBJ2-2, with TRBD2 identical over 12 bases. Looked up from germline, CDR1 is ENHRY and CDR2 is SYGVKD. V shed 7 bases, J shed 0 bases, and the junction held 9 bases outside the gene matches. This CDR3 comprises 18 residues. The CDR3 sequence: CAIKGGTSGFANTGELFF. Written as DNA, the CDR3 is TGTGCCATCAAGGGGGGGACTAGCGGGTTTGCGAACACCGGGGAGCTGTTTTTT.

The rearrangement links TRBV10-1 to TRBJ2-2, with TRBD1 as a possible D gene (5 bases). Trimming pared 3 bases from V and 0 bases from J, leaving 11 bases between. CDR1 WNHNN and CDR2 SYGVQD come from the germline V gene (reference sequence). The CDR3 spans 16 residues. This CDR3 reads CASSEWGDANTGELFF. The CDR3 region has the DNA TGCGCCAGCAGTGAATGGGGCGATGCGAACACCGGGGAGCTGTTTTTT.

This clone was detected only once. V is TRBV14 and J is TRBJ2-5; weak D call: TRBD1 (6 bases). CDR3 size: 15 residues. Germline assignment: CDR1 SGHDN and CDR2 FVKESK. V lost 4 bases to trimming and J lost 5 bases, with 17 bases between them. CDR3 DNA: TGTGCCAGCAGCCCGAAACAGGGTTATACGGAGACCCAGTACTTC. Protein: CASSPKQGYTETQYF.